The entry below describes one TCR beta chain. The antigen is unknown. The source of the sample is a study of Ad26.COV2.S vaccination and SARS-CoV-2 variants. Looking at the study overall: By the intramuscular route, Ad26.COV2.S was given once, or twice 56 days apart.

V shed 0 bases and J shed 8 bases, with 13 bases lying between them. CDR1 SGHVS and CDR2 FQNEAQ come from the germline V gene. The CDR3 contains 14 residues. The study's findings and limits: Analytic work on TCR breadth and depth might have understated the full extent of total T cell responses.

The treatment was: around 19 received Ad26.COV2.S at low or high dose, single or two shots; several received placebo; per-sample allocation not given. After the first vaccine or placebo injection, samples were drawn on day 63. This person who donated was an adult of 18-55 years in Boston. Sequencing used immunoSEQ multiplex PCR; TCRdb keeps in-frame clones, though not all of them. The table lists 300,000 to 400,000 clones, about 85% of them singletons. This chain connects TRBV7-8 to TRBJ1-1; perhaps TRBD1 as D (6 bases). Sequencing was performed on peripheral blood, taken in a trial of Ad26.COV2.S vaccine versus placebo. This TCR was sampled from a person between 18 and 65 years old who received the Ad26.COV2.S COVID-19 vaccine or a placebo. The CDR3 reads CASSLAPIDREAFF. CDR3 bases: TGTGCCAGCAGCTTAGCCCCCATCGACAGGGAAGCTTTCTTT.